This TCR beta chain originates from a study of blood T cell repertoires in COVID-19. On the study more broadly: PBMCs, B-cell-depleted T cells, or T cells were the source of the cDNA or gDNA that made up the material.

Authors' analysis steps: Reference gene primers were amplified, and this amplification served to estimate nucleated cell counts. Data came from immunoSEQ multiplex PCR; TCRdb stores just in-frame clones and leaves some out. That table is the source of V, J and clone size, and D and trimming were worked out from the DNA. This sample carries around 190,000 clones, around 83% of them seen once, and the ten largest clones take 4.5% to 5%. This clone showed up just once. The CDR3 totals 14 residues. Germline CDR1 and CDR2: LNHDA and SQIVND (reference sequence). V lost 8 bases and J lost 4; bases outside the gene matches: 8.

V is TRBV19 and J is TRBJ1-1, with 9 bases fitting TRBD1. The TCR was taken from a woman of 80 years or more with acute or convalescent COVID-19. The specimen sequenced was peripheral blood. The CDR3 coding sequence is TGTGCCAGTTTACTACAGGGGGCAGGCACTGAAGCTTTCTTT. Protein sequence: CASLLQGAGTEAFF.